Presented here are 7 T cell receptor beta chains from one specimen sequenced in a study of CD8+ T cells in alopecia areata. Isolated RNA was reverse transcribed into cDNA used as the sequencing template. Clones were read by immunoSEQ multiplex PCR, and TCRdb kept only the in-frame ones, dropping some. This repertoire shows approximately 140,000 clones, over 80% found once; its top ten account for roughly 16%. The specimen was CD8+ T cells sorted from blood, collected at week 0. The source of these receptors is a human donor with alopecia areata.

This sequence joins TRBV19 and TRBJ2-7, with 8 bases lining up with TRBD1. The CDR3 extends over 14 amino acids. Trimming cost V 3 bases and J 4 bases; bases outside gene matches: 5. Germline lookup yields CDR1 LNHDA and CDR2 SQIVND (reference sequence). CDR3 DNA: TGTGCCAGTAGTATGGGGACAGGCGGATACGAGCAGTACTTC. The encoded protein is CASSMGTGGYEQYF.

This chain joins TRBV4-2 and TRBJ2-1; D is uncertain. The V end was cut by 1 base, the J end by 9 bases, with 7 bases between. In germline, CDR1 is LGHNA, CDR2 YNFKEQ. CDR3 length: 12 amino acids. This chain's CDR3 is CASSQGPVEQFF. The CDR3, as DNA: TGTGCCAGCAGCCAAGGGCCTGTTGAGCAGTTCTTC.

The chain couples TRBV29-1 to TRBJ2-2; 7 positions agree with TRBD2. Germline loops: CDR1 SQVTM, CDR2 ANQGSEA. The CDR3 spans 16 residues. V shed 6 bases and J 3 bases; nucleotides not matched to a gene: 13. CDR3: CSVHTSAGEYTGELFF. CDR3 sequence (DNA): TGCAGCGTCCACACCTCGGCGGGGGAATACACCGGGGAGCTGTTTTTT.

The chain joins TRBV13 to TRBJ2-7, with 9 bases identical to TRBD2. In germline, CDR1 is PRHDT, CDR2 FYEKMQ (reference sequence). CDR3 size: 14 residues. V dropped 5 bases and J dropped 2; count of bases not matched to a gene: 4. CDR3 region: CASSTRGGPYEQYF. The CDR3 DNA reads TGTGCCAGCAGCACGCGGGGGGGCCCCTACGAGCAGTACTTC. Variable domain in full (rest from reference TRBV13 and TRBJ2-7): AAGVIQSPRHLIKEKRETATLKCYPIPRHDTVYWYQQGPGQDPQFLISFYEKMQSDKGSIPDRFSAQQFSDYHSELNMSSLELGDSALYFCASSTRGGPYEQYFGPGTRLTVT.

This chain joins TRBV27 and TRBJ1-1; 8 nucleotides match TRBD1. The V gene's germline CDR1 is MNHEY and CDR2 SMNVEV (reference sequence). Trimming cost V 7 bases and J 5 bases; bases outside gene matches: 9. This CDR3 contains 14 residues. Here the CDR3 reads CASNPRGLWTEAFF. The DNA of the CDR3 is TGTGCCAGCAACCCCAGGGGGCTATGGACTGAAGCTTTCTTT.

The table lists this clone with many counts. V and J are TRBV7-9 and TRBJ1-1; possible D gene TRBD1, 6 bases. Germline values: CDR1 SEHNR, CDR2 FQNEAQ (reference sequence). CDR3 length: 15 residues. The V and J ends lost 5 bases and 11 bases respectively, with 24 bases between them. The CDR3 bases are TGTGCCAGCAGCGGGGGCGATAGCCCAACTCACGTGGCTTTCTTT. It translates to CASSGGDSPTHVAFF.

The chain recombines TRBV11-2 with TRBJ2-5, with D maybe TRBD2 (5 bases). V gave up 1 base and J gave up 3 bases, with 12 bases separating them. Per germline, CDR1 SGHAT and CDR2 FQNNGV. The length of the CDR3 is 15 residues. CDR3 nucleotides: TGTGCCAGCAGCTTAGTAGGGAGCCAAGAAGAGACCCAGTACTTC. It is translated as CASSLVGSQEETQYF.